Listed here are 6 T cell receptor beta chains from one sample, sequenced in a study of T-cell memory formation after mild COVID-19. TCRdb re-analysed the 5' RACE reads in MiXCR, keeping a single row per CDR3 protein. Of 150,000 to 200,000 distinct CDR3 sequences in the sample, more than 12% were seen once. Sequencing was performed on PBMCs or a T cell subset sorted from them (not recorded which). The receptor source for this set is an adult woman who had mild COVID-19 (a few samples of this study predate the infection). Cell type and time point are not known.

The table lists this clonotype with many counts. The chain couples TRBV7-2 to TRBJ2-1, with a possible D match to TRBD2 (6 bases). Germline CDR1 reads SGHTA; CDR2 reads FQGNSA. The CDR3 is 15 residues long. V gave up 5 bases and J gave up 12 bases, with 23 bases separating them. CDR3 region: CASSTTSSAPSGQFF. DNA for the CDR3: TGTGCCAGCAGCACGACTAGTTCCGCCCCATCTGGGCAGTTCTTC. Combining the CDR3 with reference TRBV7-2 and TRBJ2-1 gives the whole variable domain GAGVSQSPSNKVTEKGKDVELRCDPISGHTALYWYRQSLGQGLEFLIYFQGNSAPDKSGLPSDRFSAERTGGSVSTLTIQRTQQEDSAVYLCASSTTSSAPSGQFFGPGTRLTVL.

CDR3 nucleotide sequence: TGCGCCAGCAGATCTTGGGGGGTCTCCTACGAGCAGTACTTC. Its translation is CASRSWGVSYEQYF. V usage is TRBV5-1 and J usage is TRBJ2-7; possibly TRBD2 for D (6 bases). Germline loops: CDR1 SGHRS, CDR2 YFSETQ. The CDR3 loop spans 14 amino acids. Deletions cut 5 bases from V and 0 bases from J, with 12 bases between. Full variable domain (outside the CDR3, taken from reference TRBV5-1 and TRBJ2-7): KAGVTQTPRYLIKTRGQQVTLSCSPISGHRSVSWYQQTPGQGLQFLFEYFSETQRNKGNFPGRFSGRQFSNSRSEMNVSTLELGDSALYLCASRSWGVSYEQYFGPGTRLTVT.

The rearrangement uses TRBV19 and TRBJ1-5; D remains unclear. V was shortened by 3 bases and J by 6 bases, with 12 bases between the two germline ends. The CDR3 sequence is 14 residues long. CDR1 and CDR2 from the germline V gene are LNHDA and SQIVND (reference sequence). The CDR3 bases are TGTGCCAGTAGTATGGAGCAGAGTGGTCAGCCCCAGCATTTT. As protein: CASSMEQSGQPQHF.

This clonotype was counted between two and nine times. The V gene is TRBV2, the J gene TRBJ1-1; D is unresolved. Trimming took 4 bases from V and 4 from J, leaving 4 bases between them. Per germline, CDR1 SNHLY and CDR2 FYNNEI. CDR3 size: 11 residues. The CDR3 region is CASSATTEAFF. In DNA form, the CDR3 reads TGTGCCAGCAGTGCAACCACTGAAGCTTTCTTT.

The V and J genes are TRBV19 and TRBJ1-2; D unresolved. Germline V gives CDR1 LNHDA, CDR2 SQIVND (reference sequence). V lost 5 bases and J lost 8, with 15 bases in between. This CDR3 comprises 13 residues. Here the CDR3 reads CASSEDGLRGYTF. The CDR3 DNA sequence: TGTGCCAGTAGTGAGGACGGGCTGCGGGGCTACACCTTC.

The CDR3 here is CASKDRTGGLVEKLFF. The DNA for the CDR3 is TGTGCCAGCAAAGACCGGACGGGGGGACTAGTTGAAAAACTGTTTTTT. V gene TRBV27 combines with J gene TRBJ1-4, with a possible D match to TRBD1 (5 bases). Trimming stripped 7 bases from V and 7 bases from J, with 22 bases between. The CDR3 loop spans 16 amino acids. CDR1 and CDR2 (germline): MNHEY, SMNVEV (reference sequence).